This TCR beta chain was sequenced for a study of human T cells and chemical hapten exposure. Overall study: Variability of per-sample TCR yields stemmed mainly from small differences in pooled library volume.

Study-wide points: Controls formed significantly fewer large CDR3 similarity clusters than expanded TCRs did. DPC sensitization left the count of TCRs above 1 in 1000 unchanged. Counts of expanded TCRs (at PT1) showed a positive correlation with patch test score.

Trimming took 6 bases from V and 2 from J; bases not matched to a gene: 6. Germline V gene lookup returns CDR1 MNHNS and CDR2 SASEGT. This CDR3 region has 15 residues. From the RACE reads, TCRdb called clonotypes with MiXCR, one entry per CDR3 protein. The sample has tens of thousands of distinct CDR3 sequences; over 7.5% are singletons. This clonotype has at least ten counts. Its antigen remains unknown. This sample's time point: patch test 1, 2 weeks after DPC sensitization. Treatment of the sample: therapeutic diphenylcyclopropenone sensitization with weekly scalp DPC. The chain links TRBV6-1 to TRBJ1-5, with 8 bases lining up with TRBD1. Sequencing used whole blood, obtained in connection with sensitization to the hapten diphenylcyclopropenone (DPC). The TCR originated in a woman in her 40s with alopecia areata. Some clones in this sample may be carry-over from other donors' samples. CDR3 nucleotides: TGTGCCAGCAGATCCGGGACAGGTGGCAATCAGCCCCAGCATTTT. Its protein is CASRSGTGGNQPQHF.